The 6 T cell receptor beta chains presented below share a single source sample, sequenced in a study of blood T cells in healthy people across ages. For the second PCR, which ran for about 6 to 11 cycles, a sample-barcoded 5' primer and a J-beta primer mix were used. Each CDR3 protein gets one entry after TCRdb re-called the 5' RACE reads with MiXCR. The sample gives 600,000 or so distinct CDR3 sequences, approximately 30% of which show up once; 15% to 19% is in the top ten. What was sequenced was blood. The receptors derive from a woman of 80 years or more in good health.

Comments on this clonotype: A much larger clonotype is one base distant, so this may be a read error. The V and J genes are TRBV12-3 or TRBV12-4 and TRBJ1-1; tentatively, D is TRBD1 (5 bases). Trimming left V 7 bases short and J 3 bases short, with 12 bases between. The CDR3 is 13 residues long. Here the CDR3 DNA reads TGTGCCAGCAACTTAACAGGATACACTGAAGCTTTCTTT. Its translation: CASNLTGYTEAFF.

This chain connects TRBV7-2 to TRBJ2-5; D gene ambiguous. V lost 6 bases and J lost 5, with 10 bases in between. The CDR3 covers 12 residues. Per the germline V gene, CDR1 is SGHTA and CDR2 is FQGNSA. The CDR3 DNA reads as TGTGCCAGCAGGGTCGGTTGGGAGACCCAGTACTTC. This encodes CASRVGWETQYF.

This clonotype was picked up many times. The chain couples TRBV29-1 to TRBJ2-1, with D possibly matching TRBD2 (7 bases). Trimming shortened V by 4 bases and J by 7 bases, and 32 bases separated the two germline ends. The CDR3 is made up of 19 amino acids. Looked up from germline, CDR1 is SQVTM and CDR2 is ANQGSEA. CDR3 nucleotides: TGCAGCGTTGGGAGGATGGGGGGGGCGATTGGGTCGTACGGGAATGAGCAGTTCTTC. It yields the protein CSVGRMGGAIGSYGNEQFF.

The V call is TRBV2, the J call TRBJ1-2; D possibly corresponds to TRBD1 (5 bases). V lost 6 bases and J 4 bases, leaving 12 bases between the germline ends. There are 13 residues in the CDR3. Germline loops: CDR1 SNHLY, CDR2 FYNNEI. The CDR3 loop is CASRTPTGYGYTF. The CDR3 DNA reads as TGTGCCAGCAGGACCCCAACAGGCTATGGCTACACCTTC.

In this sample, this clonotype turned up a few times. A much larger clone differs from this one at a single base, so this may be a read error. The chain employs TRBV7-9 and TRBJ2-1; 7 bases line up with TRBD1. The CDR3 length is 16 residues. Looked up from germline, CDR1 is SEHNR and CDR2 is FQNEAQ (reference sequence). CDR3 bases: TGTGCCGGCAGCTTGCTCTCCGGGACAGATAACAATGAGCAGTTCTTC. Its translation is CAGSLLSGTDNNEQFF.

This clonotype was seen a few times. This chain connects TRBV21-1 to TRBJ1-1. TRBV21-1 is deemed a pseudogene. The length of the CDR3 is 15 residues. The CDR3 reads CASSKGPGMNTEAFF. The CDR3 DNA sequence: TGTGCCAGCAGCAAAGGGCCCGGTATGAACACTGAAGCTTTCTTT.